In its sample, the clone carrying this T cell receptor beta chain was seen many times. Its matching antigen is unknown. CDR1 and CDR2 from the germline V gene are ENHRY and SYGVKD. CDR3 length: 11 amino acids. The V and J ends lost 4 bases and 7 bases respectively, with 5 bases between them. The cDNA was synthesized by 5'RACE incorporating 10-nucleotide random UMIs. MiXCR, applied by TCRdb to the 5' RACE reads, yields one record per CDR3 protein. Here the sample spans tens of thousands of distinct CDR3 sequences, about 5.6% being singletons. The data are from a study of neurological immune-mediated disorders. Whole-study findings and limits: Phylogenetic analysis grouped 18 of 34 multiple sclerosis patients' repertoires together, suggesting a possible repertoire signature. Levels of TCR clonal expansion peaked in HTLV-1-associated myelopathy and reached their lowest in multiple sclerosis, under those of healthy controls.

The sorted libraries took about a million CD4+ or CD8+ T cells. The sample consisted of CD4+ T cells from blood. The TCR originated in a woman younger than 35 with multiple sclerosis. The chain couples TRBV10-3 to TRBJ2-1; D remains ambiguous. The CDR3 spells CAISGQNEQFF. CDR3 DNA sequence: TGTGCCATCAGTGGACAAAATGAGCAGTTCTTC.